The subject of this entry is one T cell receptor beta chain. Its target is unknown. This sample is drawn from a study of yellow fever vaccine responses in identical twins. Notes on the study in general: The authors reported partly convergent, partly personalized vaccine responses in identical twins.

The CDR3 loop spans 14 amino acids. Trimming removed 7 bases from V and 2 bases from J; junction bases left unmatched: 3. CDR1 and CDR2 (germline): SNHLY, FYNNEI. Using its own MiXCR run on the RT-PCR reads, TCRdb lists one record per CDR3 protein. The sample lists roughly 17,000 distinct CDR3 sequences, around 76% occurring once. This chain links TRBV2 with TRBJ2-5, with 11 bases lining up with TRBD1. The material was T cells from blood (PBMCs), unsorted or a sorted subset (not recorded which), obtained before or after yellow fever vaccination (not recorded which). This clonotype was obtained from a woman younger than 30 who received the yellow fever vaccine. The CDR3 loop reads CASKDRGQQETQYF. In DNA, the CDR3 is TGTGCCAGCAAGGACAGGGGGCAACAAGAGACCCAGTACTTC.